The entry below describes one T cell receptor (beta chain). Its cognate antigen is unknown. The PCR was carried out with 60 Vbeta primers and 13 Jbeta primers. This table comes from immunoSEQ multiplex PCR, and its TCRdb copy is limited to in-frame clones, with some not included. This sample has about 190,000 clones, with approximately 80% found just once. Whereas donors were nominally healthy upon sampling, unrecorded immune exposures were probable. The entry originates in a study of cytomegalovirus exposure and HLA in healthy donors. CDR3 length equals 13 residues. Germline trimming cut 3 bases from V and 7 bases from J; bases unmatched to any gene: 4. Germline lookup yields CDR1 SGHRS and CDR2 YFSETQ. Study-level results: Upon later analysis, HLA-associated TCR beta chains proved more clonally expanded than other, equally common chains. It was likely that a cluster of highly shared sequence variants was a sequencing artifact.

The V and J genes are TRBV5-1 and TRBJ1-2; 9 bases are a match to TRBD1. The sequence came from a woman aged 30 to 39 in good health and CMV-seropositive. Sequencing input: PBMCs. CDR3 nucleotides: TGCGCCAGCAGCTCCGGGACAGGGACTGGCTACACCTTC. The encoded protein is CASSSGTGTGYTF.